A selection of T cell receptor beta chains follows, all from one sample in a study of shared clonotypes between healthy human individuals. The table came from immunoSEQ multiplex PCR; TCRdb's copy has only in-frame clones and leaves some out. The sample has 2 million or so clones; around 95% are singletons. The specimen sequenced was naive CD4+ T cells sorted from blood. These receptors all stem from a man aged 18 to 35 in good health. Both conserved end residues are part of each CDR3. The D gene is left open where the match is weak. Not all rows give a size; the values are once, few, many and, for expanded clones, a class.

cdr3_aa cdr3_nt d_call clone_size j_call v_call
CASSIRGGTGELFF TGTGCCAGTAGCATCAGGGGTGGCACCGGGGAGCTGTTTTTT - - TRBJ2-2 TRBV19
CASSLGTGGTGYGYTF TGCGCCAGCAGCCTCGGGACAGGGGGCACCGGCTATGGCTACACCTTC TRBD1 - TRBJ1-2 TRBV5-1
CASGRTSGKVRDEQYF TGTGCTAGTGGTCGGACTAGCGGGAAAGTTCGTGACGAGCAGTACTTC TRBD2 - TRBJ2-7 TRBV12-5
CASKTPPGTNEKLFF TGCGCCAGCAAAACCCCTCCAGGGACTAATGAAAAACTGTTTTTT - once TRBJ1-4 TRBV10-2
CASRGHGGSQPQHF TGTGCCAGCAGGGGGCACGGAGGCAGTCAGCCCCAGCATTTT - - TRBJ1-5 TRBV6-1
CASSDNHKGETQYF TGTGCCAGCAGTGATAATCACAAGGGAGAGACCCAGTACTTC - once TRBJ2-5 TRBV6-1
CASSSRSRTSGTDTQYF TGTGCCAGCAGCAGCCGATCTCGGACTAGCGGCACAGATACGCAGTATTTT TRBD2 - TRBJ2-3 TRBV9
CAISESPPLDRRNTIYF TGTGCCATCAGTGAGTCACCCCCTCTCGACAGAAGAAACACCATATATTTT - - TRBJ1-3 TRBV10-3
CASSYTSRRGTGELFF TGTGCCAGCAGTTACACCTCGAGACGCGGGACCGGGGAGCTGTTTTTT - - TRBJ2-2 TRBV6-5
CASSQGGARNEQFF TGTGCCAGCAGCCAGGGAGGAGCTCGGAATGAGCAGTTCTTC - - TRBJ2-1 TRBV9
CASSYGTGKSGELFF TGTGCCAGCAGTTACGGGACAGGGAAGTCCGGGGAGCTGTTTTTT TRBD1 - TRBJ2-2 TRBV6-5
CASSKWTGQASYEQYF TGTGCCAGCAGCAAATGGACGGGACAGGCTTCCTACGAGCAGTACTTC - - TRBJ2-7 TRBV21-1
CASSEAGPLTDTQYF TGTGCCAGCAGTGAAGCGGGTCCCTTGACAGATACGCAGTATTTT - - TRBJ2-3 TRBV2
CASSYFVVGRRNEQYF TGTGCCAGCAGTTACTTTGTTGTCGGCAGGCGAAACGAGCAGTACTTC - - TRBJ2-7 TRBV6-6
CASSLEVHEIYEQYF TGTGCCAGCAGCTTAGAGGTCCACGAGATTTACGAGCAGTACTTC - - TRBJ2-7 TRBV11-2
CASSEGITNYGYTF TGTGCCAGCAGTGAGGGGATTACTAACTATGGCTACACCTTC - - TRBJ1-2 TRBV6-1
CASSFDTGNYGYTF TGTGCCAGCAGTTTCGACACCGGGAACTATGGCTACACCTTC - - TRBJ1-2 TRBV7-8
CAISETGNGYEQYF TGTGCCATCAGTGAGACAGGGAATGGGTACGAGCAGTACTTC - - TRBJ2-7 TRBV10-3
CSVAGGSNQPQHF TGCAGCGTCGCAGGGGGGAGCAATCAGCCCCAGCATTTT TRBD1 - TRBJ1-5 TRBV29-1
CASSLTGQGGYNEQFF TGTGCCAGCAGCTTAACTGGTCAGGGTGGGTACAATGAGCAGTTCTTC - - TRBJ2-1 TRBV7-3